This T cell receptor (beta chain) emerged from a study of T-cell reconstitution after alpha-beta-depleted transplantation in children. Unique molecular identifiers tagged the TCRbeta library. Each CDR3 protein gets one entry after TCRdb re-called the PCR reads with MiXCR. Of some 490,000 distinct CDR3 sequences listed, approximately 12% were seen once; the top ten hold around 6%. CDR1 is SGDLS, CDR2 YYNGEE, per germline. The CDR3 is 16 residues long. Trimming at V came to 4 bases and at J to 7 bases, leaving 13 bases not matched to a gene. This clonotype was seen at least ten times. This material consisted of PBMCs from the stem cell graft donor, taken from the stem cell graft. The chain has TRBV9 and TRBJ2-1; TRBD2 aligns across 8 bases. The source of this sequence is a human donor who donated a stem cell graft to a child with combined immunodeficiency. CDR3 nucleotide sequence: TGTGCCAGCAGCACGTCGGGAGGGCCATTCGTGAATGAGCAGTTCTTC. This sequence encodes CASSTSGGPFVNEQFF.